The sequence of this T cell receptor beta chain was determined in a study of cytomegalovirus exposure and HLA in healthy donors. Study-level results: Some highly shared sequence variants likely arose as a pipeline artifact.

As regards this clone: The antigen remains unidentified.

It was with 60 Vbeta and 13 Jbeta primers that the PCR ran. This table comes from immunoSEQ multiplex PCR, and its TCRdb copy is limited to in-frame clones, with some not included. This table holds roughly 60,000 clones. The specimen sequenced was PBMCs. This clonotype originated in a woman aged 18-29 years in good health and CMV-seronegative.

CDR3 DNA: TGCAGCGTTTGGGCGGGAGGGTACAATGAGCAGTTCTTC. Encoded protein: CSVWAGGYNEQFF. This rearrangement joins TRBV29-1 to TRBJ2-1; 9 bases map to TRBD2. Germline V gene data show CDR1 as SQVTM and CDR2 as ANQGSEA. V shed 5 bases and J 4 bases; nucleotides not matched to a gene: 3. There are 13 residues in the CDR3.